This T cell receptor beta chain came from a study of T cell responses to AZD1222 COVID-19 vaccine. Study conclusions and caveats: Vaccination with two AZD1222 doses was followed by a rise in Spike-specific TCR breadth and depth.

In its sample, this clone was seen many times. Its antigen remains unidentified. Assay: immunoSEQ multiplex PCR; the TCRdb copy retains only in-frame clones and omits some. The sample records tens of thousands of clones, approximately 90% being singletons. Trimming removed 0 bases from V and 0 bases from J, with 8 bases in between. Germline loops: CDR1 MGHRA, CDR2 YSYEKL. The CDR3 has 16 amino acids. The receptor was derived from an adult in good health. The chain employs TRBV4-1 and TRBJ1-4; no definite D call. Source: peripheral blood, taken on day 0 of MenACWY control vaccination. The CDR3 sequence: CASSQDELTTNEKLFF. CDR3 in DNA: TGCGCCAGCAGCCAAGATGAATTGACAACTAATGAAAAACTGTTTTTT.